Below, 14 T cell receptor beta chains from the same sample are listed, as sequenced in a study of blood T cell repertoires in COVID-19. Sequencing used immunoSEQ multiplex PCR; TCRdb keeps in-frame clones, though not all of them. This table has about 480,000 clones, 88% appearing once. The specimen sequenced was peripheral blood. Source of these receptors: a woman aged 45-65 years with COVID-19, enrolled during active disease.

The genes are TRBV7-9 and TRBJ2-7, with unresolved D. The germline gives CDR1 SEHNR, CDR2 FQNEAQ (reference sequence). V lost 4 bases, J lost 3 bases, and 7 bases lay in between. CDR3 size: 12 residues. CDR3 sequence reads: CASSSEVYEQYF. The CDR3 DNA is TGTGCCAGCAGCTCCGAGGTCTACGAGCAGTACTTC.

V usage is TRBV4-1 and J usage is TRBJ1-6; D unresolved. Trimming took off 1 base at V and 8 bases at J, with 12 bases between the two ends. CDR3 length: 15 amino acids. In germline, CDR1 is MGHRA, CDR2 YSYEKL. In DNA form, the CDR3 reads TGCGCCAGCAGCCAAGGAAGAAACATGGATTCACCCCTCCACTTT. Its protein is CASSQGRNMDSPLHF.

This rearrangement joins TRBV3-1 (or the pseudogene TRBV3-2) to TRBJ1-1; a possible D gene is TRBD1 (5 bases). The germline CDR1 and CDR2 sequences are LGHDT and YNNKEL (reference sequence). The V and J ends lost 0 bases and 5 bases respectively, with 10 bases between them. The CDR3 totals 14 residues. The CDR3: CASSQEYRQTEAFF. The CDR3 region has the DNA TGTGCCAGCAGCCAAGAGTACAGGCAGACTGAAGCTTTCTTT.

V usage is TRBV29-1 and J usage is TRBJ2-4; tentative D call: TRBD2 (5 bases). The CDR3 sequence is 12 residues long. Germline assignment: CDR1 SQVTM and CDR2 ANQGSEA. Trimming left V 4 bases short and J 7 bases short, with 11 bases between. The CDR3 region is CSVVKSGNIQYF. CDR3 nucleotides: TGCAGCGTTGTAAAGTCGGGGAACATTCAGTACTTC.

The CDR3 here is CASSVQRGTDTQYF. CDR3 nucleotide sequence: TGTGCCAGCAGTGTCCAGCGGGGCACAGATACGCAGTATTTT. The chain recombines TRBV2 with TRBJ2-3; D perhaps matches TRBD2 (6 bases). CDR3 length: 14 residues. Germline CDR1 reads SNHLY; CDR2 reads FYNNEI. The V gene lost 4 bases and the J gene lost 1 base, with 9 bases spanning the gap.

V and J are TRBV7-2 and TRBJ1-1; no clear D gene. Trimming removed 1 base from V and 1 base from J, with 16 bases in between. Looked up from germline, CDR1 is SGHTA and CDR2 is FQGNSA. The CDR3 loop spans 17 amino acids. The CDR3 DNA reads TGTGCCAGCAGCTTAGTGGTGCAGGTCCGGAAGAACACTGAAGCTTTCTTT. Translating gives CASSLVVQVRKNTEAFF.

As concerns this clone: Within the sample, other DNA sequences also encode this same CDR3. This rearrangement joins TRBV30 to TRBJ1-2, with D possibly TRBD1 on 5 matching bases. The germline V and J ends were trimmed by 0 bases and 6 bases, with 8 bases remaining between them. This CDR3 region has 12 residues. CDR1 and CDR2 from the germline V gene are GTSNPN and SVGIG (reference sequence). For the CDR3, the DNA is TGTGCCTGGAGTGTAGGAGGGGATGGCTACACCTTC. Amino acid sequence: CAWSVGGDGYTF.

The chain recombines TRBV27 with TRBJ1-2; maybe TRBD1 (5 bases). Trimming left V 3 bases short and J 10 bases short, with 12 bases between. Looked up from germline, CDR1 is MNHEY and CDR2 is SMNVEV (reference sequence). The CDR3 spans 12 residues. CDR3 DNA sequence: TGTGCCAGCAGTTTGCCAGGGCGGCCCTACACCTTC. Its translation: CASSLPGRPYTF.

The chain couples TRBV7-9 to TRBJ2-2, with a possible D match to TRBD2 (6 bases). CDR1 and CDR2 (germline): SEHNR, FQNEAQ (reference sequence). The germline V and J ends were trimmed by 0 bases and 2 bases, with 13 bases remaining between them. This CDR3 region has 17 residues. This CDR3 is CASSLAQEGRNTGELFF. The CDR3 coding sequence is TGTGCCAGCAGCTTAGCGCAGGAGGGGCGCAACACCGGGGAGCTGTTTTTT.

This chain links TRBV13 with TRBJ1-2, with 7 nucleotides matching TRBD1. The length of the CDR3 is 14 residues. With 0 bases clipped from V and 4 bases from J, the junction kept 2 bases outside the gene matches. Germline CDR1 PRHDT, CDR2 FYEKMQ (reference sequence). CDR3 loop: CASSLGGDSYGYTF. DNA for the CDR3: TGTGCCAGCAGCTTAGGCGGGGACAGCTATGGCTACACCTTC.

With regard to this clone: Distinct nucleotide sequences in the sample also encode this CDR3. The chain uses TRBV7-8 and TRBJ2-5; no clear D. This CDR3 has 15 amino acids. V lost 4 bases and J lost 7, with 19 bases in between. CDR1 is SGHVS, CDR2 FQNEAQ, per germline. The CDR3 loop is CASSSISGSGATQYF. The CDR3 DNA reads TGTGCCAGCAGCTCGATCTCCGGGTCCGGAGCGACCCAGTACTTC.

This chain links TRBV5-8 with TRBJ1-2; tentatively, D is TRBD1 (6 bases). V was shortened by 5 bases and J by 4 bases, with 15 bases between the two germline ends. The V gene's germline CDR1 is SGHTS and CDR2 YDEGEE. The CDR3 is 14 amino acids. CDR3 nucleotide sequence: TGTGCCAGCAGTTCTGGACAGATAGGCTATGGCTACACCTTC. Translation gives CASSSGQIGYGYTF.

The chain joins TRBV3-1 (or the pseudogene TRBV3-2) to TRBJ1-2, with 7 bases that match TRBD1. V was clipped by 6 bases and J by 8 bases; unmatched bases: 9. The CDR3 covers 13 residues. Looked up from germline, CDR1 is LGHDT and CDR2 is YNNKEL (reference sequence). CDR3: CASSLNRGQGYTF. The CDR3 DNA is TGTGCCAGCAGTCTGAACAGGGGCCAGGGCTACACCTTC.

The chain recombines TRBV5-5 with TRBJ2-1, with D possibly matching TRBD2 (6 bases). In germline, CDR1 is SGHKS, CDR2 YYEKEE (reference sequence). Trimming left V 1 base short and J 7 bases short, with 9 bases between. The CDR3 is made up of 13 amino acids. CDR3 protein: CASSLRGLNEQFF. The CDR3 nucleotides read TGTGCCAGCAGCTTGCGGGGGTTGAATGAGCAGTTCTTC.